The sequence of this TCR beta chain was determined in a study of OX40 agonist ivuxolimab in advanced cancers. As for the study in general: Clinicians treated patients with ivuxolimab, an agonistic anti-OX40 (CD134) antibody. The dose-escalation cohort was approximately 85% male, with a mean age of around 54 years, ranging roughly 20 to 80. The study, taken as a whole, reports: Determination of antigen specificity was not performed for the expanded peripheral T cells.

About this clone: The antigen remains unidentified.

This CDR3 has 14 amino acids. Per the germline V gene, CDR1 is MNHNS and CDR2 is SASEGT. V was shortened by 4 bases and J by 0 bases, with 9 bases between the two germline ends. Libraries were prepared by immunoSEQ multiplex PCR; TCRdb keeps only in-frame clonotypes and omits some of them. The data contain 76,000 or so clones, approximately 85% of them singletons. The sequencing here drew on CD4+ or CD8+ T cells sorted from blood, taken in a trial of the OX40 agonist ivuxolimab. The genes are TRBV6-1 and TRBJ1-2; D remains unclear. This clonotype was sampled from an adult with an advanced solid tumor such as melanoma, head and neck, liver or kidney cancer. CDR3 protein: CASSGFRANYGYTF. The CDR3 region has the DNA TGTGCCAGCAGTGGGTTTCGGGCTAACTATGGCTACACCTTC.